These 3 T cell receptor beta chains were all obtained from the same sample, sequenced in a study of CD8+CD57+ T cells in acquired aplastic anemia. Genomic DNA acted as the template from which TCR beta VDJ combination and CDR3 sequence profiling were carried out. MiXCR, applied by TCRdb to the reads, yields one record per CDR3 protein. The sample contains some 170,000 distinct CDR3 sequences, roughly 40% of which appear only once. The sequencing input was sorted CD4+, CD8+, or CD8+CD57+ T cells (not recorded which) from PBMCs. All receptors derive from a human donor in good health.

In nucleotides, the CDR3 is TGCAGTGCTAGCCGGACAGGGGCGAGTTCCGAGCAGTACTTC. Translating it yields CSASRTGASSEQYF. J is TRBJ2-7 and V is TRBV20-1; 9 bases line up with TRBD1. The CDR3 has 14 amino acids. V lost 3 bases and J lost 6; bases outside the gene matches: 9. Germline V lookup: CDR1 DFQATT, CDR2 SNEGSKA (reference sequence).

In nucleotides, the CDR3 is TGTGCCAGCAGGGCAATCGGGTTGCAAGAGACCCAGTACTTC. This sequence encodes CASRAIGLQETQYF. The chain couples TRBV28 to TRBJ2-5, with D unresolved. Germline V lookup: CDR1 MDHEN, CDR2 SYDVKM. Between the trimmed V and J ends, which lost 6 bases and 2 bases, there was a span of 13 bases. This CDR3 contains 14 residues.

V and J are TRBV19 and TRBJ1-2; tentatively, D is TRBD1 (5 bases). V was cut by 4 bases and J by 2 bases, with 14 bases left in between. The CDR3 sequence is 15 residues long. CDR1 is LNHDA and CDR2 is SQIVND in the germline V gene (reference sequence). The CDR3 DNA follows: TGTGCCAGTAGTACTCGGACACTTGGGAACTATGGCTACACCTTC. Its translation: CASSTRTLGNYGYTF.